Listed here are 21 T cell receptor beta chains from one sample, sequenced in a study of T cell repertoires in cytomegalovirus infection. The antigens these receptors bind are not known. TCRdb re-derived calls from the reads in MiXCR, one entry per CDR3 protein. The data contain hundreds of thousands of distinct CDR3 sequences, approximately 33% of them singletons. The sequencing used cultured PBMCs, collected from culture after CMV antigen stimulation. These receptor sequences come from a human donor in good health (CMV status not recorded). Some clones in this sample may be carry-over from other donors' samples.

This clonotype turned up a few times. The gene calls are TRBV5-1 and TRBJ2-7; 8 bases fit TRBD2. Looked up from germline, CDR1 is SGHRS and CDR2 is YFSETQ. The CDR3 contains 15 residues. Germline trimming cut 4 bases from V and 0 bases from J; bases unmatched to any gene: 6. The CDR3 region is CASSNTLAGSYEQYF. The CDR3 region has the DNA TGCGCCAGCAGCAACACGCTAGCGGGCTCCTACGAGCAGTACTTC.

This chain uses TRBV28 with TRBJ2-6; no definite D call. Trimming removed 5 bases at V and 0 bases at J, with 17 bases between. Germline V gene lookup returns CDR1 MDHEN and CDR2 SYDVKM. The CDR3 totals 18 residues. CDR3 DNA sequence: TGTGCCAGCAGTACACGGGTATGGGGTGTCTCTGGGGCCAACGTCCTGACTTTC. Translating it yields CASSTRVWGVSGANVLTF.

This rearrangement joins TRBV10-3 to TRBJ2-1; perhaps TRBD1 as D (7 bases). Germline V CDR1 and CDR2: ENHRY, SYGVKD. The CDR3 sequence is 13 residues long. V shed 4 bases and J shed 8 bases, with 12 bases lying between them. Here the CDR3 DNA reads TGTGCCATCAGTGCAGGGGGGCTAGATGAGCAGTTCTTC. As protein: CAISAGGLDEQFF.

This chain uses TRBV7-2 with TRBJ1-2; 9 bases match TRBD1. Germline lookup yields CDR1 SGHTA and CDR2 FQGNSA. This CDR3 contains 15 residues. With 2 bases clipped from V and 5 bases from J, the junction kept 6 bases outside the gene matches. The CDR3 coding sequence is TGTGCCAGCAGCTTAAGGGACAGGGTAGTGTATGGCTACACCTTC. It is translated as CASSLRDRVVYGYTF. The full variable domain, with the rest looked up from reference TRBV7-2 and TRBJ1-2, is GAGVSQSPSNKVTEKGKDVELRCDPISGHTALYWYRQSLGQGLEFLIYFQGNSAPDKSGLPSDRFSAERTGGSVSTLTIQRTQQEDSAVYLCASSLRDRVVYGYTFGSGTRLTVV.

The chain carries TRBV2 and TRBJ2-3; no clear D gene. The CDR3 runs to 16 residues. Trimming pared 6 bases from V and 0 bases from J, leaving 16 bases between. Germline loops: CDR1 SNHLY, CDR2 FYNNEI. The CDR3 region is CASRSRAGPSTDTQYF. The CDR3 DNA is TGTGCCAGCAGGTCCCGGGCAGGACCTAGCACAGATACGCAGTATTTT.

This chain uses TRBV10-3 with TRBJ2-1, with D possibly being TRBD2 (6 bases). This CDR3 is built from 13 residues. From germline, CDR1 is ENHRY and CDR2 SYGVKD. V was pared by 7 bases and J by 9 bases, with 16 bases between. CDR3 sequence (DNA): TGTGCCATCACCCCCTCGGGGGACCGTGAGCAGTTCTTC. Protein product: CAITPSGDREQFF.

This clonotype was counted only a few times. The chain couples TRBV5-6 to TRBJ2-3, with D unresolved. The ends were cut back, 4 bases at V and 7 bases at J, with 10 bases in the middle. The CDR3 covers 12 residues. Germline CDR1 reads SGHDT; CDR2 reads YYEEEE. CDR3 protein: CASSTPTYTQYF. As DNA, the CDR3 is TGTGCCAGCAGCACCCCTACGTATACGCAGTATTTT. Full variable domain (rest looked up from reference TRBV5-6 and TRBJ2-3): DAGVTQSPTHLIKTRGQQVTLRCSPKSGHDTVSWYQQALGQGPQFIFQYYEEEERQRGNFPDRFSGHQFPNYSSELNVNALLLGDSALYLCASSTPTYTQYFGPGTRLTVL.

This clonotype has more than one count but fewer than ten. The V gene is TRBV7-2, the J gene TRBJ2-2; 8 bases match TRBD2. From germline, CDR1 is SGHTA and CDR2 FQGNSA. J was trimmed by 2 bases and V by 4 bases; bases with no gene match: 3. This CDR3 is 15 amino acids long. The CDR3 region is CASSYGGANTGELFF. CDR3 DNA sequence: TGTGCCAGCAGCTACGGGGGGGCAAACACCGGGGAGCTGTTTTTT.

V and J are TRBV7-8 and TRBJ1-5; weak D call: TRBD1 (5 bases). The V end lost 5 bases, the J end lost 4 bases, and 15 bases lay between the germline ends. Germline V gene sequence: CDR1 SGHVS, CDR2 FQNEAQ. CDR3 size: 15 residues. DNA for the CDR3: TGTGCCAGCAGCCCAAGTGGGGGGGTGAATCAGCCCCAGCATTTT. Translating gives CASSPSGGVNQPQHF.

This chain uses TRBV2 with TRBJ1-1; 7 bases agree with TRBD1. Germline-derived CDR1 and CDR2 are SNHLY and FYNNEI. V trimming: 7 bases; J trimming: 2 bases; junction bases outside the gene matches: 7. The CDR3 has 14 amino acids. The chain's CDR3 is CASTWDRVNTEAFF. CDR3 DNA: TGTGCCAGCACCTGGGACAGAGTTAACACTGAAGCTTTCTTT.

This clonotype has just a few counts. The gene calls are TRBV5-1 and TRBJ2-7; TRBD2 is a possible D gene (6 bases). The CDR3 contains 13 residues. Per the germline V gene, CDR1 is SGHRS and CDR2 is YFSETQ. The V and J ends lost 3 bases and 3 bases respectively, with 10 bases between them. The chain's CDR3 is CASSWGLNYEQYF. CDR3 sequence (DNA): TGCGCCAGCAGCTGGGGACTGAACTACGAGCAGTACTTC.

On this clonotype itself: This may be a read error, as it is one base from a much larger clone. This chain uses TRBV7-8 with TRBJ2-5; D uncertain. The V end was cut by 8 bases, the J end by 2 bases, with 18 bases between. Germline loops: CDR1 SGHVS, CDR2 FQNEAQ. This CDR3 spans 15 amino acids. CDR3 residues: CASGPWLGDQETQYF. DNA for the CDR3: TGTGCCAGCGGACCCTGGTTAGGAGATCAAGAGACCCAGTACTTC.

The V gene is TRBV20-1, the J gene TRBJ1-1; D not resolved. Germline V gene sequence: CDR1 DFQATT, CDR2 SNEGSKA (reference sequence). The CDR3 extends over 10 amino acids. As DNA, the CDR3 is TGCAAAGGATCGAACACTGAAGCTTTCTTT. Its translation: CKGSNTEAFF.

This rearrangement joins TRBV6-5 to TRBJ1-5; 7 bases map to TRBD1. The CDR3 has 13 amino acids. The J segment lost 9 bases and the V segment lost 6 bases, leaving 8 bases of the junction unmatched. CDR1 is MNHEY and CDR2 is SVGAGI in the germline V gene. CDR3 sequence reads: CASRSGQVGPQHF. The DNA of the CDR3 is TGTGCCAGCAGAAGCGGACAGGTGGGGCCCCAGCATTTT.

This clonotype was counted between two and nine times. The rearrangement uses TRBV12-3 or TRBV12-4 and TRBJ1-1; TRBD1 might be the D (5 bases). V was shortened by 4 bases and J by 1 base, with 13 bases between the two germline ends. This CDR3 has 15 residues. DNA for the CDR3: TGTGCCAGCAGTTCCTACGGGACGGGGAACACTGAAGCTTTCTTT. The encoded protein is CASSSYGTGNTEAFF.

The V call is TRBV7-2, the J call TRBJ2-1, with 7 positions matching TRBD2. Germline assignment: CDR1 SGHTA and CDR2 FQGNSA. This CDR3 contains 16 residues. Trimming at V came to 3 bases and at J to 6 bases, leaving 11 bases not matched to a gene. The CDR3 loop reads CASSFALTSILNEQFF. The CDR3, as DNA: TGTGCCAGCAGCTTTGCCCTGACTAGCATCCTCAATGAGCAGTTCTTC.

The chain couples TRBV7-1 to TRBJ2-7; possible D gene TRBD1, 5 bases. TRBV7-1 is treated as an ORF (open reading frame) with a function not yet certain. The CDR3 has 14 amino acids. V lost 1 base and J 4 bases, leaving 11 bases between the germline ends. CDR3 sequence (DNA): TGTGCCAGCAGCTCAGTAAGGGGCGTATACGAGCAGTACTTC. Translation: CASSSVRGVYEQYF.

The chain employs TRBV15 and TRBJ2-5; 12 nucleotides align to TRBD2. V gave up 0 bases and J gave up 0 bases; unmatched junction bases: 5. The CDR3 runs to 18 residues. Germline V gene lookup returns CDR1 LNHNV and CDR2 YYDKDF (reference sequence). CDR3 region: CATSRETSGGPHQETQYF. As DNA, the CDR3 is TGTGCCACCAGCAGAGAGACTAGCGGGGGCCCCCACCAAGAGACCCAGTACTTC.

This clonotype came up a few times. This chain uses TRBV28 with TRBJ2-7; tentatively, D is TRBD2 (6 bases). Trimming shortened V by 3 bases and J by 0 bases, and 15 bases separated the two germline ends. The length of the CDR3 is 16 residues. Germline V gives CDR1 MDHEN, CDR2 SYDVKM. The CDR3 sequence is CASSFGVQRASYEQYF. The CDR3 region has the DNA TGTGCCAGCAGTTTCGGCGTCCAGCGGGCCTCCTACGAGCAGTACTTC. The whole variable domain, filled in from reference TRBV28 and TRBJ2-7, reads DVKVTQSSRYLVKRTGEKVFLECVQDMDHENMFWYRQDPGLGLRLIYFSYDVKMKEKGDIPEGYSVSREKKERFSLILESASTNQTSMYLCASSFGVQRASYEQYFGPGTRLTVT.

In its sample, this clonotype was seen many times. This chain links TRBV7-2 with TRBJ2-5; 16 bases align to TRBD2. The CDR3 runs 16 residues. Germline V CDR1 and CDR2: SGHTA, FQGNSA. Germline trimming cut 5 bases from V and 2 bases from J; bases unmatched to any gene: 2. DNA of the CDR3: TGTGCCAGCAGCCCGGGACTAGCGGGGGGGCAAGAGACCCAGTACTTC. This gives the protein CASSPGLAGGQETQYF. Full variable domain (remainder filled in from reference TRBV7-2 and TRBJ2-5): GAGVSQSPSNKVTEKGKDVELRCDPISGHTALYWYRQSLGQGLEFLIYFQGNSAPDKSGLPSDRFSAERTGGSVSTLTIQRTQQEDSAVYLCASSPGLAGGQETQYFGPGTRLLVL.

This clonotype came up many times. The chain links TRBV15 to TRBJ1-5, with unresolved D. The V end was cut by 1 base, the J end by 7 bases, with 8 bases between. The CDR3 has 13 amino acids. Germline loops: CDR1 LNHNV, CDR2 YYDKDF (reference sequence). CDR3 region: CATSRGVGQPQHF. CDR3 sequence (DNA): TGTGCCACCAGCAGAGGGGTGGGACAGCCCCAGCATTTT.